The T cell receptor (beta chain) described here comes from a study of shared clonotypes between healthy human individuals. Whole-study results and caveats: Rarefaction gave evidence that sorted-subset sequencing remained incomplete despite large depth.

Germline V CDR1 and CDR2: LNHDA, SQIVND (reference sequence). The CDR3 is 14 amino acids. V dropped 1 base and J dropped 7 bases, with 11 bases sitting between them. Generated by immunoSEQ multiplex PCR, the TCRdb table keeps only in-frame clones and is missing some. This sample has some 900,000 clones, with over 60% found just once. To note about this clone: Antigen: not known.

V and J are TRBV19 and TRBJ1-5; the D is unclear. The sequence was collected from a man younger than 35 in good health. The sequencing sample was made of memory CD4+ T cells sorted from blood. Subset meaning: CD45RA-negative fraction. The CDR3 DNA reads as TGTGCCAGTAGTATAGTGTTGGAAGGACAGCCCCAGCATTTT. Residues: CASSIVLEGQPQHF.